Below are 7 T cell receptor beta chains sequenced from a single sample in a study. Tregs were sorted as CD4+CD25+CD127-/low cells. TCRdb recomputed calls from the 5' RACE reads with MiXCR, one row per CDR3 protein. The sample carries roughly 45,000 distinct CDR3 sequences, 22% recorded once. Sequenced material: Tregs sorted from blood. These receptor sequences come from a female donor with breast cancer.

The rearrangement joins TRBV9 to TRBJ1-5, with D unclear. V lost 4 bases and J 8 bases, leaving 13 bases between the germline ends. Germline loops: CDR1 SGDLS, CDR2 YYNGEE. This CDR3 has 13 amino acids. CDR3 bases: TGTGCCAGCAGCACCGCGAGTGGGGAGCCCCAGCATTTT. Translation: CASSTASGEPQHF.

The gene calls are TRBV5-1 and TRBJ2-3, with D possibly being TRBD1 (6 bases). Germline CDR1 is SGHRS and CDR2 is YFSETQ. CDR3 length equals 17 residues. Trimming took off 4 bases at V and 5 bases at J, with 23 bases between the two ends. In nucleotides, the CDR3 is TGCGCCAGCAGCGAGATGGCAGGGGCTGCTGCTGGAGATACGCAGTATTTT. This sequence encodes CASSEMAGAAAGDTQYF.

This clonotype was recorded a few times. This CDR3 fails to terminate in the conserved phenylalanine or tryptophan, so it likely reflects a read error. The V gene is TRBV28, the J gene TRBJ1-5; D remains unclear. Germline loops: CDR1 MDHEN, CDR2 SYDVKM. The CDR3 is made up of 13 amino acids. Trimming removed 3 bases from V and 4 bases from J, with 7 bases in between. The CDR3 DNA sequence: TGTGCCAGCAGTTTCGACGGGAATCAGCCCCAGCATTCT. Translated: CASSFDGNQPQHS.

This clonotype was detected only a few times. V is TRBV13 and J is TRBJ1-6, with TRBD1 matching 9 bases. The V gene end was trimmed by 5 bases and the J gene end by 7 bases; junction bases not matched to a gene: 6. The germline V gene has CDR1 PRHDT and CDR2 FYEKMQ (reference sequence). This CDR3 comprises 15 residues. CDR3 sequence reads: CASSPRDRVNSPLHF. Here the CDR3 DNA reads TGTGCCAGCAGCCCGCGGGACAGGGTAAATTCACCCCTCCACTTT.

In this sample, this clonotype turned up a few times. This chain joins TRBV28 and TRBJ2-7; no reliable D call. V dropped 2 bases and J dropped 3 bases, with 11 bases sitting between them. This CDR3 has 14 amino acids. Germline V gene sequence: CDR1 MDHEN, CDR2 SYDVKM. As DNA, the CDR3 is TGTGCCAGCAGTTTAGTATCGGAACTCTACGAGCAGTACTTC. It translates to CASSLVSELYEQYF.

The V and J genes are TRBV5-1 and TRBJ1-6, with unresolved D. CDR3 size: 15 residues. Trimming removed 4 bases at V and 3 bases at J, with 11 bases between. The germline V gene has CDR1 SGHRS and CDR2 YFSETQ. For the CDR3, the DNA is TGCGCCAGCAGCAAAACAAGCCACTATAATTCACCCCTCCACTTT. Encoded protein: CASSKTSHYNSPLHF. Complete variable domain (other parts from reference TRBV5-1 and TRBJ1-6): KAGVTQTPRYLIKTRGQQVTLSCSPISGHRSVSWYQQTPGQGLQFLFEYFSETQRNKGNFPGRFSGRQFSNSRSEMNVSTLELGDSALYLCASSKTSHYNSPLHFGNGTRLTVT.

This clonotype has at least ten counts. This chain connects TRBV6-2 or TRBV6-3 to TRBJ1-2; D may be TRBD1 (5 bases). V lost 1 base, J lost 5 bases, and 8 bases lay in between. The CDR3 sequence is 13 residues long. From germline, CDR1 is MNHEY and CDR2 SVGEGT. The CDR3 protein is CASSYYQGYGYTF. CDR3 sequence (DNA): TGTGCCAGCAGTTACTACCAGGGATATGGCTACACCTTC.